The 8 T cell receptor beta chains presented below share a single source sample, sequenced in a study of T cells in Graves' hyperthyroidism and ophthalmopathy. Amplification targeted TCR beta CDR3 regions from RNA transcripts. TCR CDR3 underwent first-round RT-PCR with the HTBI primer set. TCRdb ran MiXCR on the multiplex PCR reads and lists one entry per CDR3 protein. The data show some 600,000 distinct CDR3 sequences, about 15% seen once. The sequenced sample consisted of blood. The source is a woman in her twenties or thirties with Graves' hyperthyroidism that later progressed to Graves' ophthalmopathy.

The V call is TRBV6-5, the J call TRBJ2-2; a possible D gene is TRBD1 (5 bases). CDR3 length equals 12 residues. Germline assignment: CDR1 MNHEY and CDR2 SVGAGI. Trimming took 1 base from V and 9 from J, leaving 6 bases between them. For the CDR3, the DNA is TGTGCCAGCAGTTACTTGGACAGGGAGCTGTTTTTT. It encodes CASSYLDRELFF.

V and J are TRBV28 and TRBJ1-4; D remains unclear. V gave up 5 bases and J gave up 7 bases, with 8 bases separating them. Germline V gene data show CDR1 as MDHEN and CDR2 as SYDVKM. This CDR3 has 12 residues. The CDR3 is CASSTTSEKLFF. The CDR3 region has the DNA TGTGCCAGCAGTACGACAAGTGAAAAACTGTTTTTT. The whole variable domain, remainder taken from reference TRBV28 and TRBJ1-4, is DVKVTQSSRYLVKRTGEKVFLECVQDMDHENMFWYRQDPGLGLRLIYFSYDVKMKEKGDIPEGYSVSREKKERFSLILESASTNQTSMYLCASSTTSEKLFFGSGTQLSVL.

This clonotype has a count of ten or more. The V and J genes are TRBV7-9 and TRBJ2-2, with D unclear. V was trimmed by 0 bases and J by 5 bases, leaving 7 bases between them. Germline V gene data show CDR1 as SEHNR and CDR2 as FQNEAQ (reference sequence). The CDR3 runs to 14 residues. CDR3 sequence reads: CASSLAHGTGELFF. Here the CDR3 DNA reads TGTGCCAGCAGCTTAGCCCACGGGACCGGGGAGCTGTTTTTT.

A few counts support this clonotype. The gene calls are TRBV5-8 and TRBJ2-1, with D perhaps TRBD2 (6 bases). Germline V gene lookup returns CDR1 SGHTS and CDR2 YDEGEE. The V end was cut by 2 bases, the J end by 4 bases, with 10 bases between. The CDR3 covers 14 residues. DNA for the CDR3: TGTGCCAGCAGCTTACGGGAGCTATACAATGAGCAGTTCTTC. Its protein is CASSLRELYNEQFF.

Comment on this clonotype: Because the CDR3's place on the DNA is in doubt, the DNA is left out and the CDR3 is given as listed by TCRdb. J is TRBJ2-5 and V is TRBV9; TRBD2 is taken as the D call from the table, unchecked against the DNA. The length of the CDR3 is 14 amino acids, counting both ends. Germline assignment: CDR1 SGDLS and CDR2 YYNGEE. CDR3 loop: CASSVGGGTEPMDF.

This clonotype has only a few counts. A much larger clone differs from this one at a single base, so this may be a read error. The genes are TRBV12-3 or TRBV12-4 and TRBJ1-3; 7 bases fit TRBD1. This CDR3 spans 15 amino acids. Losses at the gene ends were 3 bases for V and 11 bases for J; bases not matched to a gene: 13. Here the CDR3 DNA reads TGTGCCAGCAGTTTCGGGACAGTGGTGATGGAATCCATATATTTT. Protein: CASSFGTVVMESIYF.

This clonotype came up many times. This chain joins TRBV24-1 and TRBJ2-1; 11 nucleotides agree with TRBD1. Unmatched junction bases numbered 1, after V lost 9 bases and J lost 7 bases. The CDR3 runs 12 residues. The germline CDR1 and CDR2 sequences are KGHDR and SFDVKD. CDR3 loop: CATRDRGNEQFF. In DNA, the CDR3 is TGTGCCACCCGGGACAGGGGGAATGAGCAGTTCTTC.

A few counts support this clonotype. J is TRBJ2-1 and V is TRBV19, with 11 bases fitting TRBD1. With 3 bases clipped from V and 7 bases from J, the junction kept 2 bases outside the gene matches. Germline values: CDR1 LNHDA, CDR2 SQIVND (reference sequence). The CDR3 covers 14 residues. CDR3 sequence (DNA): TGTGCCAGTAGTATCCGGGACAGGGGGAATGAGCAGTTCTTC. Residues: CASSIRDRGNEQFF.